This T cell receptor beta chain was recorded in a study of blood T cell repertoires in COVID-19. TCRdb's table, derived via immunoSEQ multiplex PCR, lists solely in-frame clones and lacks some. The repertoire holds fewer than 200,000 clones, with 80% to 85% as singletons. The sequence derives from a woman in her seventies with COVID-19, enrolled during active disease. Sequenced input: peripheral blood.

CDR3 DNA: TGTGCCAGTAGGGTAGCGGGGTCGAACACCGGGGAGCTGTTTTTT. Amino acids: CASRVAGSNTGELFF. The chain carries TRBV7-6 and TRBJ2-2, with TRBD2 matching 8 bases. Germline-derived CDR1 and CDR2 are SGHVS and FNYEAQ. With V trimmed by 9 bases and J by 0 bases, 6 bases remained unmatched. The CDR3 has 15 residues.